This T cell receptor beta chain was sequenced during a study of T cell responses to AZD1222 COVID-19 vaccine. Overall study context: Doses given second, at about 4 or about 12 weeks, were pooled.

In this sample, this clone turned up a few times. There are 14 residues in the CDR3. Between the trimmed V and J ends, which lost 0 bases and 1 base, there was a span of 6 bases. Germline values: CDR1 MNHEY, CDR2 SVGAGI. Some clones are missing from TCRdb's copy, which holds only in-frame ones; the method was immunoSEQ multiplex PCR. Counted here are 80,000 or so clones, about 85% occurring once; the ten biggest clones make up roughly 1.6%. The V gene is TRBV6-5, the J gene TRBJ1-2; D unclear. Sample: peripheral blood, taken on day 0 of AZD1222 vaccination. The origin of this receptor is an adult in good health. CDR3: CASSYSKLNYGYTF. Written as DNA, the CDR3 is TGTGCCAGCAGTTACTCGAAACTTAACTATGGCTACACCTTC.